This entry concerns a single T cell receptor (beta chain). This specimen belongs to a study of T-cell reconstitution after alpha-beta-depleted transplantation in children. TCRbeta library construction was performed incorporating unique molecular identifiers. TCRdb reprocessed the PCR reads via MiXCR and lists one record per CDR3 protein. There are approximately 390,000 distinct CDR3 sequences in the sample; 9.5% to 13% occur only once, and 5% to 6.5% lies in the top ten. Germline V lookup: CDR1 ENHRY, CDR2 SYGVKD. V dropped 2 bases and J dropped 2 bases, with 10 bases sitting between them. This CDR3 comprises 15 residues.

The origin of this receptor is a human donor who donated a stem cell graft to a child with acute myeloid leukemia. The J gene is TRBJ2-1, the V gene TRBV10-3; D perhaps matches TRBD1 (5 bases). The sample was PBMCs from the stem cell graft donor, taken from the stem cell graft. The CDR3 is CAISEPDKPYNEQFF. In DNA, the CDR3 is TGTGCCATCAGTGAGCCGGACAAACCCTACAATGAGCAGTTCTTC.